Each of the 27 T cell receptor beta chains below was sequenced from the same sample in a study of early T cells in non-severe SARS-CoV-2 infection. Using its own MiXCR run on the 5' RACE reads, TCRdb lists one record per CDR3 protein. This sample has approximately 46,000 distinct CDR3 sequences; 5.5% to 7.5% occur once, and the top ten carry roughly an eighth. The sample consisted of whole blood. These receptors were obtained from an adult who was a healthcare worker with PCR-confirmed SARS-CoV-2 infection or an uninfected control (not recorded which).

The rearrangement links TRBV2 to TRBJ1-6; weak D call: TRBD1 (5 bases). Germline V lookup: CDR1 SNHLY, CDR2 FYNNEI. The germline V and J ends were trimmed by 2 bases and 6 bases, with 11 bases remaining between them. This CDR3 region has 15 residues. The CDR3 protein is CASSESSQGNSPLHF. CDR3 nucleotides: TGTGCCAGCAGTGAATCGTCGCAGGGTAATTCACCCCTCCACTTT.

CDR3 sequence (DNA): TGCAGTGCTAGCCCGCTGAGTAGCACAGATACGCAGTATTTT. Its protein is CSASPLSSTDTQYF. The V and J genes are TRBV20-1 and TRBJ2-3; D not certain. There are 14 residues in the CDR3. CDR1 is DFQATT and CDR2 is SNEGSKA in the germline V gene (reference sequence). V was pared by 3 bases and J by 0 bases, with 10 bases between.

The chain uses TRBV15 and TRBJ2-7, with D uncertain. Trimming took off 1 base at V and 4 bases at J, with 14 bases between the two ends. Germline V gene lookup returns CDR1 LNHNV and CDR2 YYDKDF (reference sequence). This CDR3 is 15 amino acids long. The CDR3 reads CATSRGTVHLYEQYF. The CDR3 DNA sequence: TGTGCCACCAGCAGAGGGACGGTCCACCTTTACGAGCAGTACTTC.

This clonotype was detected a few times. V and J are TRBV2 and TRBJ2-2; maybe TRBD2 (5 bases). V gave up 2 bases and J gave up 4 bases, with 5 bases separating them. The CDR3 totals 13 residues. Germline assignment: CDR1 SNHLY and CDR2 FYNNEI. The CDR3 region is CASSESGTGELFF. CDR3 DNA: TGTGCCAGCAGTGAAAGCGGCACCGGGGAGCTGTTTTTT.

The chain carries TRBV27 and TRBJ2-5; D is perhaps TRBD1 or TRBD2 (5 bases each). The germline V and J ends were trimmed by 5 bases and 2 bases, with 12 bases remaining between them. This CDR3 is 14 amino acids long. The V gene's germline CDR1 is MNHEY and CDR2 SMNVEV (reference sequence). Here the CDR3 reads CASSPPGRQETQYF. The CDR3 DNA reads TGTGCCAGCAGTCCCCCGGGGCGTCAAGAGACCCAGTACTTC.

Only a few counts were recorded for this clonotype. The V and J genes are TRBV10-3 and TRBJ2-7, with TRBD2 as a possible D gene (6 bases). CDR1 ENHRY and CDR2 SYGVKD come from the germline V gene. Trimming took off 0 bases at V and 3 bases at J, with 15 bases between the two ends. This CDR3 has 16 residues. The CDR3 nucleotides read TGTGCCATCAGTGAGTCGCGTCTCATCGGGAGCTACGAGCAGTACTTC. Its translation is CAISESRLIGSYEQYF.

This clonotype came up a few times. V and J are TRBV9 and TRBJ1-1; D is uncertain. Germline CDR1 reads SGDLS; CDR2 reads YYNGEE. The CDR3 contains 14 residues. The V and J ends lost 0 bases and 11 bases respectively, with 17 bases between them. CDR3: CASSVEGGGQRAFF. CDR3 coding DNA: TGTGCCAGCAGCGTAGAGGGAGGAGGGCAGCGCGCTTTCTTT.

This clonotype was seen many times. The V and J genes are TRBV29-1 and TRBJ1-5; 7 bases are a match to TRBD1. Germline lookup yields CDR1 SQVTM and CDR2 ANQGSEA. The V segment lost 6 bases and the J segment 1 base; nucleotides outside the gene matches: 6. The CDR3 runs 14 residues. The CDR3 DNA is TGCAGCGTCGCGACAGGGATGAGCAATCAGCCCCAGCATTTT. Translation gives CSVATGMSNQPQHF.

This clonotype was seen at least ten times. This rearrangement joins TRBV4-3 to TRBJ1-3; 8 bases are a match to TRBD1. Trimming cost V 0 bases and J 4 bases; bases outside gene matches: 17. The CDR3 is 20 residues long. Germline V gene lookup returns CDR1 LGHNA and CDR2 YSLEER. The CDR3 nucleotides are TGCGCCAGCAGCCAAGATCTTGTAGCGGACAGGGCAATCTCCGGAAACACCATATATTTT. Protein sequence: CASSQDLVADRAISGNTIYF.

This clonotype was seen many times. V usage is TRBV12-3 or TRBV12-4 and J usage is TRBJ2-7; D may correspond to TRBD1 or TRBD2 (6 bases each). Trimming stripped 8 bases from V and 7 bases from J, with 18 bases between. The CDR3 extends over 13 amino acids. In nucleotides, the CDR3 is TGTGCCAGCCGCCCCGGGGGCGCGGGAGAGCAGTACTTC. Its translation: CASRPGGAGEQYF.

This clonotype turned up a few times. The V gene is TRBV28, the J gene TRBJ1-4; D is uncertain. Looked up from germline, CDR1 is MDHEN and CDR2 is SYDVKM. V lost 7 bases and J 5 bases, leaving 11 bases between the germline ends. The CDR3 sequence is 13 residues long. This CDR3 is CASMPGLNEKLFF. DNA for the CDR3: TGTGCCAGCATGCCGGGATTAAATGAAAAACTGTTTTTT.

Ten or more counts support this clonotype. J is TRBJ2-2 and V is TRBV5-4; D unclear. V shed 2 bases and J shed 5 bases, with 19 bases lying between them. Germline values: CDR1 SGHNT, CDR2 YYREEE (reference sequence). The CDR3 spans 17 residues. CDR3 protein: CASSFAPPGSLTGELFF. Written as DNA, the CDR3 is TGTGCCAGCAGCTTCGCCCCTCCTGGGTCCTTAACCGGGGAGCTGTTTTTT.

This clonotype showed up many times. The CDR3 bases are TGTGCCAGCAGCCTTAGCTGGCCCGCGGGGGAGACCCAGTACTTC. It specifies CASSLSWPAGETQYF. The chain is built from TRBV7-9 and TRBJ2-5; D possibly corresponds to TRBD2 (6 bases). Germline CDR1 reads SEHNR; CDR2 reads FQNEAQ (reference sequence). V lost 5 bases and J 5 bases, leaving 18 bases between the germline ends. The CDR3 has 15 residues. The full variable domain, completed using reference TRBV7-9 and TRBJ2-5, is DTGVSQNPRHKITKRGQNVTFRCDPISEHNRLYWYRQTLGQGPEFLTYFQNEAQLEKSRLLSDRFSAERPKGSFSTLEIQRTEQGDSAMYLCASSLSWPAGETQYFGPGTRLLVL.

Many counts were recorded for this clonotype. The chain carries TRBV11-2 and TRBJ2-5; D is unclear. Germline V gene data show CDR1 as SGHAT and CDR2 as FQNNGV. Trimming pared 5 bases from V and 5 bases from J, leaving 12 bases between. The CDR3 loop spans 13 amino acids. The CDR3 loop is CASSPTILETQYF. DNA for the CDR3: TGTGCCAGCAGCCCCACTATATTGGAGACCCAGTACTTC.

This clonotype was observed at least ten times. The chain combines TRBV6-6 with TRBJ2-4, with a tentative D call TRBD1 (6 bases). CDR1 MNHNY and CDR2 SVGAGI come from the germline V gene (reference sequence). V was shortened by 4 bases and J by 1 base, with 20 bases between the two germline ends. The CDR3 has 18 amino acids. The CDR3 protein is CASSSAPSSTGAKNIQYF. DNA for the CDR3: TGTGCCAGCAGTTCCGCCCCCAGCTCCACAGGGGCCAAAAACATTCAGTACTTC.

This clonotype was found many times. The genes are TRBV20-1 and TRBJ1-1; D is uncertain. V was clipped by 6 bases and J by 3 bases, with 14 bases between them. Germline loops: CDR1 DFQATT, CDR2 SNEGSKA (reference sequence). The CDR3 runs to 13 residues. CDR3 sequence reads: CSAKGRRDTEAFF. The CDR3 nucleotides read TGCAGTGCAAAGGGCCGAAGGGACACTGAAGCTTTCTTT.

The chain links TRBV5-4 to TRBJ2-3; no reliable D call. The CDR3 length is 13 residues. Trimming removed 1 base from V and 1 base from J, with 4 bases in between. The germline V gene has CDR1 SGHNT and CDR2 YYREEE (reference sequence). The CDR3 region has the DNA TGTGCCAGCAGCTTGTGGGGCACAGATACGCAGTATTTT. Translating it yields CASSLWGTDTQYF.

The table lists this clonotype with many counts. V gene TRBV5-1 combines with J gene TRBJ2-7; no clear D. V was trimmed by 2 bases and J by 3 bases, leaving 15 bases between them. The CDR3 contains 15 residues. Germline lookup yields CDR1 SGHRS and CDR2 YFSETQ. The CDR3 is CASSFHYDNNYEQYF. DNA of the CDR3: TGCGCCAGCAGCTTCCATTATGACAATAACTACGAGCAGTACTTC. Full variable domain (remainder filled in from reference TRBV5-1 and TRBJ2-7): KAGVTQTPRYLIKTRGQQVTLSCSPISGHRSVSWYQQTPGQGLQFLFEYFSETQRNKGNFPGRFSGRQFSNSRSEMNVSTLELGDSALYLCASSFHYDNNYEQYFGPGTRLTVT.

This clonotype appeared a few times. The chain recombines TRBV7-9 with TRBJ1-2, with TRBD1 identical over 7 bases. The CDR3 runs 14 residues. Germline CDR1 reads SEHNR; CDR2 reads FQNEAQ (reference sequence). Losses at the gene ends were 3 bases for V and 6 bases for J; bases not matched to a gene: 7. The CDR3 loop is CASSFETGSHGYTF. For the CDR3, the DNA is TGTGCCAGCAGCTTCGAGACAGGGAGTCATGGCTACACCTTC.

V gene TRBV30 combines with J gene TRBJ2-2; 9 bases map to TRBD1. The CDR3 runs to 15 residues. Losses at the gene ends were 4 bases for V and 5 bases for J; bases not matched to a gene: 8. Germline CDR1 is GTSNPN and CDR2 is SVGIG (reference sequence). CDR3 bases: TGTGCCTGGACCTACCGGGACAGGGTGACCGGGGAGCTGTTTTTT. This codes for CAWTYRDRVTGELFF.

V and J are TRBV5-5 and TRBJ2-5; tentatively, D is TRBD1 (6 bases). The CDR3 is made up of 15 amino acids. CDR1 and CDR2 from the germline V gene are SGHKS and YYEKEE (reference sequence). Trimming took 4 bases from V and 5 from J, leaving 18 bases between them. DNA for the CDR3: TGTGCCAGCAGCCCGGACAGTAAGGGGCGTGAGACCCAGTACTTC. It encodes CASSPDSKGRETQYF.

This clonotype was recorded many times. The chain employs TRBV29-1 and TRBJ2-3; TRBD1 might be the D (5 bases). There are 14 residues in the CDR3. The V end lost 4 bases, the J end lost 4 bases, and 15 bases lay between the germline ends. The V gene's germline CDR1 is SQVTM and CDR2 ANQGSEA. The CDR3 nucleotides read TGCAGCGTTGGCACCAAAGGGGTCTCAGATACGCAGTATTTT. This codes for CSVGTKGVSDTQYF.

This clonotype appeared many times. The CDR3 reads CSAPGRLGGYTF. The CDR3 DNA sequence: TGCAGCGCCCCGGGCCGGCTTGGAGGCTACACCTTC. V and J are TRBV29-1 and TRBJ1-2; D unresolved. V lost 7 bases and J lost 8, with 17 bases in between. The CDR3 is made up of 12 amino acids. Germline V lookup: CDR1 SQVTM, CDR2 ANQGSEA.

This clonotype was found many times. The rearrangement uses TRBV11-2 and TRBJ2-7; TRBD1 is a possible D gene (5 bases). From germline, CDR1 is SGHAT and CDR2 FQNNGV. The germline V and J ends were trimmed by 0 bases and 11 bases, with 17 bases remaining between them. CDR3 length equals 14 residues. The CDR3 is CASSLDGAGKVEYF. The CDR3 nucleotides are TGTGCCAGCAGCTTAGATGGGGCAGGAAAAGTGGAGTACTTC.

The rearrangement uses TRBV20-1 and TRBJ2-1; 7 positions agree with TRBD2. There are 14 residues in the CDR3. J gave up 5 bases and V 5 bases, and 9 bases lay outside the gene matches. Germline lookup yields CDR1 DFQATT and CDR2 SNEGSKA (reference sequence). The CDR3 region is CSALTLGGNNEQFF. The CDR3 nucleotides are TGCAGTGCTCTTACGCTCGGGGGGAACAATGAGCAGTTCTTC.

This clonotype occurred many times. The rearrangement joins TRBV7-9 to TRBJ1-1; D remains ambiguous. Germline V lookup: CDR1 SEHNR, CDR2 FQNEAQ (reference sequence). The CDR3 spans 12 residues. V shed 2 bases and J shed 7 bases, with 8 bases lying between them. CDR3 loop: CASSLSAGEAFF. The CDR3 DNA follows: TGTGCCAGCAGCTTAAGCGCCGGTGAAGCTTTCTTT.

This clonotype was seen repeatedly, ten times or more. The CDR3 coding sequence is TGTGCCAGCAGTCCGACCGGGAGCCTCCAAGAGACCCAGTACTTC. This sequence encodes CASSPTGSLQETQYF. The rearrangement joins TRBV5-4 to TRBJ2-5; D perhaps matches TRBD2 (6 bases). V was trimmed by 5 bases and J by 1 base, leaving 15 bases between them. The CDR3 has 15 amino acids. Germline V CDR1 and CDR2: SGHNT, YYREEE (reference sequence). Full variable domain (outside the CDR3, taken from reference TRBV5-4 and TRBJ2-5): ETGVTQSPTHLIKTRGQQVTLRCSSQSGHNTVSWYQQALGQGPQFIFQYYREEENGRGNFPPRFSGLQFPNYSSELNVNALELDDSALYLCASSPTGSLQETQYFGPGTRLLVL.